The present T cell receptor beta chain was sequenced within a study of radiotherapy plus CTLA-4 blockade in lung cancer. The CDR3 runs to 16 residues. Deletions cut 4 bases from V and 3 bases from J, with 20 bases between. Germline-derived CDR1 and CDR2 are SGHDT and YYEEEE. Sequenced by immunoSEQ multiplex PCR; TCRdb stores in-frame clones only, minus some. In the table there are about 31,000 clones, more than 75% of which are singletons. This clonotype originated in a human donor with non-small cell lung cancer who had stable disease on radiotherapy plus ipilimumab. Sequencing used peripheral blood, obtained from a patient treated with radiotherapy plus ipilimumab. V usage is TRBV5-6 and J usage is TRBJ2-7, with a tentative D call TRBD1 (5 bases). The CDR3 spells CASSGLKVAGNYEQYV. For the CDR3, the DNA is TGTGCCAGCAGCGGGCTTAAAGTGGCAGGGAACTACGAGCAGTACGTC.